This T cell receptor beta chain is drawn from a study of T cells after yellow fever vaccination. This clonotype showed up many times. TCRdb ran MiXCR on the 5' RACE reads and lists one entry per CDR3 protein. Of around 63,000 distinct CDR3 sequences listed, about 7.8% were seen once; the top ten hold roughly a third. The sequencing here drew on CD8+ T cells sorted from PBMCs, taken 15 days after the yellow fever booster vaccination. The source is a man aged 30-40 years who received the YFV17D yellow fever vaccine.

The CDR3 loop reads CASSPGFVVGETQYF. The CDR3 nucleotides are TGTGCCAGCTCACCTGGTTTTGTCGTGGGTGAGACCCAGTACTTC. This chain uses TRBV18 with TRBJ2-5; D not certain. Trimming cost V 3 bases and J 5 bases, with 16 bases left between them. The CDR3 consists of 15 residues. Germline-derived CDR1 and CDR2 are KGHSH and LQKENI.